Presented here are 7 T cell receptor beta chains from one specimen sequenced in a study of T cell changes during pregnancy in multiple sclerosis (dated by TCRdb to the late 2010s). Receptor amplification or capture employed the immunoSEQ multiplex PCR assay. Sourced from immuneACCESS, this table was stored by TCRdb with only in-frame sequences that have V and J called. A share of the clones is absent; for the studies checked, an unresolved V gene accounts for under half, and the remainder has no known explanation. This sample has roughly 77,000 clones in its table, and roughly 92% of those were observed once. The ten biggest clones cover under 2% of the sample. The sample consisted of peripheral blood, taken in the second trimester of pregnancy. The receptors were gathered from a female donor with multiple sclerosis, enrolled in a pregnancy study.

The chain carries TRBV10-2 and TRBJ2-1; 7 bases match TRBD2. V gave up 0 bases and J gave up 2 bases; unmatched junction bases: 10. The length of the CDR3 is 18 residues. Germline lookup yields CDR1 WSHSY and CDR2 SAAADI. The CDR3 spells CASSESGPSGMPYNEQFF. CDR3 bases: TGCGCCAGCAGTGAGTCGGGGCCCAGCGGGATGCCCTACAATGAGCAGTTCTTC.

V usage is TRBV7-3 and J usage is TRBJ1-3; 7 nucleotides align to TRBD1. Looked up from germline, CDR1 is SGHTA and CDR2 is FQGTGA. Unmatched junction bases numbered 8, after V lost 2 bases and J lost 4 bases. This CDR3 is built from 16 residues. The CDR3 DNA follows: TGTGCCAGCAGCTTAGGCGAGACAGGGTCAGGAAACACCATATATTTT. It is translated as CASSLGETGSGNTIYF. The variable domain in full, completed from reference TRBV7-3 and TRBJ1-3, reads GAGVSQTPSNKVTEKGKYVELRCDPISGHTALYWYRQSLGQGPEFLIYFQGTGAADDSGLPNDRFFAVRPEGSVSTLKIQRTERGDSAVYLCASSLGETGSGNTIYFGEGSWLTVV.

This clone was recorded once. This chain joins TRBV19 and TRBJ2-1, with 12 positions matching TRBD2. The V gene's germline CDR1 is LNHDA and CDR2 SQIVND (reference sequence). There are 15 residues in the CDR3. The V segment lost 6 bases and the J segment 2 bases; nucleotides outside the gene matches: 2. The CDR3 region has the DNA TGTGCCAGTAGCAGGACTAGCGGGACCTACAATGAGCAGTTCTTC. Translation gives CASSRTSGTYNEQFF.

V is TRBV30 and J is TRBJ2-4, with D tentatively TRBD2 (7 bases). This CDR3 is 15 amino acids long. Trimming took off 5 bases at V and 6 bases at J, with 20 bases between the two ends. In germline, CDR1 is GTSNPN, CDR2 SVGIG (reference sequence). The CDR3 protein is CAWCFGGGRSNIQYF. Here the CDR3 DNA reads TGTGCCTGGTGCTTTGGGGGGGGGCGATCAAACATTCAGTACTTC.

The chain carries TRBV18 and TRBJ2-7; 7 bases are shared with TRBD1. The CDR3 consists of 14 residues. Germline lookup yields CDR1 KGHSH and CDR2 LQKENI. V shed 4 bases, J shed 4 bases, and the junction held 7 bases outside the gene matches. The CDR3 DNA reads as TGTGCCAGCTCACTAAACCGACAGGGTTACGAGCAGTACTTC. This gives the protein CASSLNRQGYEQYF.

The CDR3, as DNA: TGTGCCAGCAGCTTGATAGGACAGGGGGCCACCGGGGAGCTGTTTTTT. Translating it yields CASSLIGQGATGELFF. The chain couples TRBV5-6 to TRBJ2-2, with TRBD1 matching over 11 bases. Germline CDR1 reads SGHDT; CDR2 reads YYEEEE. V was clipped by 1 base and J by 4 bases; unmatched bases: 3. The CDR3 has 16 residues.

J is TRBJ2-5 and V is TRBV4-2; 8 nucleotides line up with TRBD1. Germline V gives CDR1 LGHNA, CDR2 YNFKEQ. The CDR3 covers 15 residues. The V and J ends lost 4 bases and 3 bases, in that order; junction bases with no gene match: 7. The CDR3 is CASSPRPGGEETQYF. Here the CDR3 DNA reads TGTGCCAGCAGCCCCCGCCCAGGGGGCGAAGAGACCCAGTACTTC.